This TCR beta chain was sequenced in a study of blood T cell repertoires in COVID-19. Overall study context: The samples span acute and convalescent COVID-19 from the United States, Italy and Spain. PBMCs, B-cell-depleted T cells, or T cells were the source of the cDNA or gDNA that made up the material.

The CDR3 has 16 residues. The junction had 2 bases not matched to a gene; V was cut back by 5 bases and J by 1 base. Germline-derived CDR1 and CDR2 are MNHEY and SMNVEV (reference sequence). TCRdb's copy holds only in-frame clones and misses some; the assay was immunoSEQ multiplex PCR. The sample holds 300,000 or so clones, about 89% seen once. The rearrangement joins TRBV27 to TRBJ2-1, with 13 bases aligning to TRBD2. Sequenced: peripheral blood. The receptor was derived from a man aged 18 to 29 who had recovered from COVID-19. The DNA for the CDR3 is TGTGCCAGCAGTACGGGACTAGCGGGATCCTACAATGAGCAGTTCTTC. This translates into CASSTGLAGSYNEQFF.